The rows below give T cell receptor beta chains drawn from one sample of a study of vaccination and CD4 T cells after COVID-19. TCRdb re-called the PCR reads with MiXCR, one entry per CDR3 protein. This sample has approximately 13,000 distinct CDR3 sequences, with just over 35% found just once. These receptors are not linked to any known antigen. Sequenced sample: cultured CD4+ T cells from blood. These receptors were collected from a human donor with COVID-19. CDR3s include the opening cysteine and the closing phenylalanine or tryptophan. D genes are given only for firm matches. Clone size appears in some rows only: once, few, many, or a class for an expanded clone.

v_call	d_call	clone_size	j_call	cdr3_aa	cdr3_nt
TRBV9	.	few	TRBJ1-3	CASSTQSGNTIYF	TGTGCCAGCAGCACCCAATCTGGAAACACCATATATTTT
TRBV20-1	TRBD1	.	TRBJ1-2	CSARGLGQGTNYGYTF	TGCAGTGCTAGAGGTCTGGGACAGGGGACTAACTATGGCTACACCTTC
TRBV27	TRBD1	.	TRBJ1-2	CASSLEPGGLYGYTF	TGTGCCAGCAGCCTAGAGCCAGGGGGGTTGTATGGCTACACCTTC
TRBV6-1	.	once	TRBJ1-2	CASYPERVGSYGYTF	TGTGCCAGCTACCCCGAAAGGGTCGGAAGCTATGGCTACACCTTC
TRBV6-1	.	few	TRBJ2-3	CASSAPTQYNPTDTQYF	TGTGCCAGCAGTGCCCCAACTCAATACAACCCCACAGATACGCAGTATTTT
TRBV23-1	.	few	TRBJ2-2	CASSQDAGELFF	TGCGCCAGCAGTCAGGATGCCGGGGAGCTGTTTTTT
TRBV20-1	.	once	TRBJ1-1	CSARVRVSNTGAFF	TGCAGTGCTAGAGTGCGCGTTTCGAACACTGGAGCTTTCTTT
TRBV15	.	few	TRBJ2-1	CATSPQLTTNNEQFF	TGTGCCACCAGCCCACAACTGACCACCAACAATGAGCAGTTCTTC
TRBV14	.	.	TRBJ1-4	CASSQEVASLGKLFF	TGTGCCAGCAGCCAAGAGGTGGCATCGCTCGGAAAACTGTTTTTT
TRBV6-5	.	.	TRBJ1-3	CASSYDAGNTIYF	TGTGCCAGCAGTTACGACGCTGGAAACACCATATATTTT
TRBV4-2	.	.	TRBJ2-3	CASSQEGADSTDTQYF	TGTGCCAGCAGCCAAGAGGGTGCGGATAGCACAGATACGCAGTATTTT
TRBV2	.	few	TRBJ1-2	CASRIYGYTF	TGTGCCAGCAGGATCTATGGCTACACCTTC
TRBV5-5	.	.	TRBJ1-1	CASSLEGLGGNTEAFF	TGTGCCAGCAGCTTGGAAGGGTTGGGGGGGAACACTGAAGCTTTCTTT
TRBV20-1	TRBD1	.	TRBJ2-7	CSAREPTGDYEQYF	TGCAGTGCTAGAGAACCGACAGGGGACTACGAGCAGTACTTC
TRBV27	.	.	TRBJ2-7	CASSVSVGTYEQYF	TGTGCCAGCAGTGTTTCCGTGGGTACCTACGAGCAGTACTTC
TRBV30	.	.	TRBJ2-5	CAWSRRGGETQYF	TGTGCCTGGAGCCGCAGGGGGGGAGAGACCCAGTACTTC
TRBV20-1	.	.	TRBJ2-3	CSARARGSTDTQYF	TGCAGTGCTAGAGCGAGGGGTAGCACAGATACGCAGTATTTT
TRBV6-4	.	few	TRBJ1-6	CASSGFGGQSPLHF	TGTGCCAGCAGTGGATTTGGGGGGCAATCACCCCTCCACTTT
TRBV20-1	.	few	TRBJ2-3	CSVVPSGRHLTDTQYF	TGCAGCGTAGTTCCCAGCGGCAGACATTTAACAGATACGCAGTATTTT
TRBV10-3	TRBD1	few	TRBJ2-2	CAIRGQAEAGELFF	TGTGCCATCAGGGGACAGGCCGAGGCCGGGGAGCTGTTTTTT
TRBV7-8	.	.	TRBJ1-1	CASSPKVNTEAFF	TGTGCCAGCAGCCCGAAAGTGAACACTGAAGCTTTCTTT
TRBV7-9	.	few	TRBJ1-1	CASSRRNQAEAFF	TGTGCCAGCAGCAGACGAAATCAGGCTGAAGCTTTCTTT
TRBV6-1	.	.	TRBJ1-2	CASRGMGTNYGYTF	TGTGCCAGCAGAGGTATGGGGACTAACTATGGCTACACCTTC
TRBV6-1	.	.	TRBJ2-2	CASSLEMNTGELFF	TGTGCCAGCAGTCTGGAAATGAACACCGGGGAGCTGTTTTTT
TRBV6-1	.	few	TRBJ2-3	CASSPARHQGTDTQYF	TGTGCCAGCAGTCCAGCAAGACACCAGGGCACAGATACGCAGTATTTT
TRBV20-1	.	.	TRBJ2-2	CSARDWNTGELFF	TGCAGTGCTAGAGATTGGAACACCGGGGAGCTGTTTTTT
TRBV6-2/TRBV6-3	TRBD1	.	TRBJ2-4	CASSSGGTKNIQYF	TGTGCCAGCAGTTCAGGGGGCACCAAAAACATTCAGTACTTC
TRBV4-2	TRBD1	.	TRBJ1-1	CASSPSRGQGVAFF	TGTGCCAGCAGCCCGAGCCGGGGACAGGGGGTAGCTTTCTTT
TRBV28	.	.	TRBJ1-5	CASIHTGNQPQHF	TGTGCCAGCATCCATACCGGTAATCAGCCCCAGCATTTT
TRBV29-1	TRBD1	.	TRBJ1-1	CSVEAGGTEAFF	TGCAGCGTTGAAGCAGGGGGAACTGAAGCTTTCTTT
TRBV27	.	few	TRBJ1-2	CASSLLSGGSYGYTF	TGTGCCAGCAGTTTACTGTCGGGGGGCAGCTATGGCTACACCTTC
TRBV11-2	.	.	TRBJ2-7	CASSARVADTYEQYF	TGTGCCAGCAGCGCACGAGTAGCAGATACCTACGAGCAGTACTTC
TRBV7-8	TRBD1	few	TRBJ1-6	CASSDRTGASPLHF	TGTGCCAGCAGCGATAGAACAGGGGCATCACCCCTCCACTTT
TRBV6-2/TRBV6-3	TRBD2	.	TRBJ2-7	CASSQTSGGPWSYEQYF	TGTGCCAGCAGCCAGACTAGCGGGGGGCCCTGGTCCTACGAGCAGTACTTC
TRBV5-4	TRBD1	.	TRBJ2-7	CASSSPGQGSYEQYF	TGTGCCAGCAGCTCTCCGGGACAGGGGTCCTACGAGCAGTACTTC
TRBV2	.	few	TRBJ1-1	CASSESVNTEAFF	TGTGCCAGCAGTGAAAGTGTTAACACTGAAGCTTTCTTT
TRBV7-9	TRBD1	.	TRBJ1-1	CASSIGQGETEAFF	TGTGCCAGCAGCATTGGACAGGGAGAGACTGAAGCTTTCTTT
TRBV5-6	TRBD1	.	TRBJ1-2	CASSLAPGTGVGNYGYTF	TGTGCCAGCAGCTTGGCACCAGGGACAGGGGTGGGAAACTATGGCTACACCTTC
TRBV5-8	.	.	TRBJ2-3	CASSSARVRDTQYF	TGTGCCAGCAGCTCCGCCAGGGTCAGGGATACGCAGTATTTT
TRBV19	.	medium-sized	TRBJ1-2	CASSIVSGDYGYTF	TGTGCCAGTAGTATAGTTTCAGGGGACTATGGCTACACCTTC
TRBV19	.	.	TRBJ1-1	CASSGGRGAVTEAFF	TGTGCCAGTAGTGGAGGGCGGGGCGCAGTCACTGAAGCTTTCTTT
TRBV6-1	.	few	TRBJ1-2	CASSPRLENYGYTF	TGTGCCAGCAGTCCCCGACTGGAGAACTATGGCTACACCTTC
TRBV6-2/TRBV6-3	TRBD2	few	TRBJ2-5	CASSLRLAGGVETQYF	TGTGCCAGCAGTTTGAGACTAGCGGGGGGTGTGGAGACCCAGTACTTC
TRBV19	.	.	TRBJ1-2	CASSIQDYGYTF	TGTGCCAGTAGTATTCAAGATTATGGCTACACCTTC
TRBV12-3/TRBV12-4	.	few	TRBJ1-1	CASSSSLRGNTEAFF	TGTGCCAGCAGTTCGTCCCTCAGGGGGAACACTGAAGCTTTCTTT
TRBV6-2/TRBV6-3	.	few	TRBJ2-1	CASSSLVPAYNEQFF	TGTGCCAGCAGTAGCCTGGTACCCGCCTACAATGAGCAGTTCTTC
TRBV10-2	.	few	TRBJ2-1	CASSESTGLEFF	TGCGCCAGCAGTGAGTCGACGGGGCTCGAGTTCTTC
TRBV20-1	.	.	TRBJ2-2	CSARPPGTGELFF	TGCAGTGCTAGACCCCCGGGCACCGGGGAGCTGTTTTTT
TRBV6-1	.	medium-sized	TRBJ1-5	CASSRGSNQPQHF	TGTGCCAGCAGCAGGGGTAGCAATCAGCCCCAGCATTTT
TRBV7-2	.	.	TRBJ2-2	CASSLAGELFF	TGTGCCAGCAGCTTAGCAGGGGAGCTGTTTTTT